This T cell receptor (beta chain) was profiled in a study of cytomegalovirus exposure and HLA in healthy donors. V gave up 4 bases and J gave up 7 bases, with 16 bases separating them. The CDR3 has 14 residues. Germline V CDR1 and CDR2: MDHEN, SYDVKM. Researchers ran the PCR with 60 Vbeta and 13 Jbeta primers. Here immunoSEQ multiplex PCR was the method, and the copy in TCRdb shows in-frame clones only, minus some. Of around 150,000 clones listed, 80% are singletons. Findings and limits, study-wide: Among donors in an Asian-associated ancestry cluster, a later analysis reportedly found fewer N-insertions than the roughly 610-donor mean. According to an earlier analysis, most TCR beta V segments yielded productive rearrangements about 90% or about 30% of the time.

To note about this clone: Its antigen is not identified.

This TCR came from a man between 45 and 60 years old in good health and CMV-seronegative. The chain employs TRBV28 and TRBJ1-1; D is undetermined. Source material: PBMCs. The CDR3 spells CASSSTFPRGEAFF. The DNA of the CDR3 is TGTGCCAGCAGTTCCACCTTCCCCCGGGGTGAAGCTTTCTTT.